One T cell receptor beta chain is described in this entry. The antigen is unknown. These data belong to a study of early T cells in non-severe SARS-CoV-2 infection. At the level of the study: Chains were unpaired, as sequencing was done on bulk RNA from unsorted whole blood.

Study-wide results and caveats: Matching with VDJdb favored anti-spike CD8 responses (missing private and CD4 specificities).

cDNA molecules, individually, were tagged with unique molecular identifiers. TCRdb reanalysed the 5' RACE reads using MiXCR and keeps one entry per CDR3 protein. The top ten clones hold approximately 1.1% of a sample with about 80,000 distinct CDR3 sequences, more than 10% of them seen once. CDR3 length: 13 residues. Deletions cut 3 bases from V and 13 bases from J, with 18 bases between. Source material: whole blood. This rearrangement joins TRBV12-3 or TRBV12-4 to TRBJ1-2; no definite D call. The source of this sequence is an adult who was a healthcare worker with PCR-confirmed SARS-CoV-2 infection or an uninfected control (not recorded which). The CDR3 spells CASSFGPLTTTTF. CDR3 in DNA: TGTGCCAGCAGTTTTGGGCCCCTTACCACCACCACCTTC.